This TCR beta chain was sequenced in a study of T cell repertoires in cytomegalovirus infection. Study at large: CMV infection plus the matching HLA type was flagged by public TCR beta signatures. Study-wide findings and caveats: HLA-C-restricted CMV clonotypes gave the most frequent clonotype in two of eight donors. Frequencies of public TCR beta families were cumulated, and this identified carriers of CMV plus the relevant HLA.

TCRdb re-called the reads with MiXCR, one entry per CDR3 protein. The table shows 600,000 to 800,000 distinct CDR3 sequences, with approximately 24% occurring only once. The CDR3 consists of 14 residues. The V gene end was trimmed by 4 bases and the J gene end by 6 bases; junction bases not matched to a gene: 8. Per the germline V gene, CDR1 is MNHEY and CDR2 is SVGEGT. This clonotype has just a few counts. The target antigen is unknown. This chain joins TRBV6-2 or TRBV6-3 and TRBJ2-5, with 7 bases identical to TRBD1. Sequencing used CD8+ T cells from PBMCs. The sequence was collected from a human donor in good health (CMV status not recorded). Some clones in this sample may be carry-over from other donors' samples. CDR3 in amino acids: CASSSVDRAKTQYF. The CDR3 DNA reads TGTGCCAGCAGTTCCGTCGACAGGGCGAAGACCCAGTACTTC.